This T cell receptor beta chain was observed in a study of CD8 T cells in ankylosing spondylitis. MiXCR was run by TCRdb on the 5' RACE reads, yielding one entry per CDR3 protein. Here the sample spans approximately 440,000 distinct CDR3 sequences, 17% being singletons. Study-level results: A TCR beta motif of about eight highly homologous variants seemed to mark ankylosing spondylitis blood. Significant enrichment of disease-linked clones was reportedly seen in matched ankylosing spondylitis synovial fluid.

J lost 4 bases, V lost 6 bases, and 9 bases had no gene match. The germline V gene encodes CDR1 MNHEY and CDR2 SVGEGT. This CDR3 has 15 amino acids. On this clonotype: The antigen is unknown.

V is TRBV6-2 or TRBV6-3 and J is TRBJ2-1, with TRBD1 matching 7 bases. This sequence originates from a male donor with ankylosing spondylitis. The sample was blood, either unsorted or a sorted T cell fraction (not recorded which). This CDR3 is CASSHKGARYNEQFF. CDR3 nucleotides: TGTGCCAGCAGCCACAAGGGGGCCCGATACAATGAGCAGTTCTTC.